This is a list of T cell receptor beta chains from one sample in a study of blood T cells in healthy people across ages. Each CDR3 protein is one row after TCRdb ran MiXCR on the 5' RACE reads. Altogether approximately 810,000 distinct CDR3 sequences are present, about 28% being singletons, with the ten largest covering about 18%. What was sequenced was blood. Receptors originate from an elderly woman in good health. Both conserved end residues are part of each CDR3. The D gene is left open where the match is weak. The size entry is marked missing in some rows and otherwise reads once, few, many or a size class.

j_gene	d_gene	abundance	v_gene	CDR3aa	CDR3nt
TRBJ1-6	.	.	TRBV4-1	CASSQVGEKNSPLHF	TGCGCCAGCAGCCAAGTCGGAGAGAAAAATTCACCCCTCCACTTT
TRBJ2-7	.	many	TRBV2	CASGTSPDDYEQYF	TGTGCCAGCGGGACCTCGCCGGACGACTACGAGCAGTACTTC
TRBJ2-1	.	.	TRBV6-5	CASSYSWAFSYNEQFF	TGTGCCAGCAGTTACTCGTGGGCTTTCTCCTACAATGAGCAGTTCTTC
TRBJ2-2	.	.	TRBV24-1	CATSLTGSGELFF	TGTGCCACCAGCCTCACAGGGTCCGGGGAGCTGTTTTTT
TRBJ2-1	.	.	TRBV5-1	CASSLASGAGYNEQFF	TGCGCCAGCAGCTTGGCCAGTGGGGCTGGTTACAATGAGCAGTTCTTC
TRBJ2-5	TRBD1	.	TRBV11-2	CASSFGTGMQETQYF	TGTGCCAGCAGCTTCGGGACAGGGATGCAAGAGACCCAGTACTTC
TRBJ2-2	TRBD1	.	TRBV5-1	CASSLAGQGRTGELFF	TGCGCCAGCAGCTTGGCCGGACAGGGGAGGACCGGGGAGCTGTTTTTT
TRBJ2-5	TRBD2	.	TRBV5-1	CASSLRLAGTRGRETQYF	TGCGCCAGCAGCTTGAGACTAGCGGGGACCCGAGGCCGAGAGACCCAGTACTTC
TRBJ2-1	.	many	TRBV29-1	CSVAYNEQFF	TGCAGCGTTGCCTACAATGAGCAGTTCTTC
TRBJ2-3	.	few	TRBV19	CASSTPGASTDTQYF	TGTGCCAGTAGTACCCCAGGGGCAAGCACAGATACGCAGTATTTT
TRBJ1-2	TRBD1	few	TRBV2	CASSEGGTGYAYGYTF	TGTGCCAGCAGTGAAGGGGGGACAGGGTATGCCTATGGCTACACCTTC
TRBJ2-5	TRBD1	many	TRBV7-9	CASSLGRQGSYQETQYF	TGTGCCAGCAGCTTAGGGCGACAGGGGTCGTACCAAGAGACCCAGTACTTC
TRBJ2-6	.	many	TRBV27	CASSPDGWGANVLTF	TGTGCCAGCAGTCCAGACGGGTGGGGGGCCAACGTCCTGACTTTC
TRBJ1-5	.	many	TRBV6-2/TRBV6-3	CASSYGLDGPMHF	TGTGCCAGCAGTTACGGCCTGGACGGCCCTATGCATTTT
TRBJ2-4	.	many	TRBV3-1	CASSQGPGATPGAKNIQYF	TGTGCCAGCAGCCAAGGTCCGGGGGCGACGCCCGGAGCCAAAAACATTCAGTACTTC
TRBJ2-1	TRBD2	few	TRBV6-5	CASRREKSNEQFF	TGTGCCAGCAGGCGGGAGAAGAGTAATGAGCAGTTCTTC
TRBJ2-5	TRBD1	.	TRBV15	CATSRSGQGSYIEQYF	TGTGCCACCAGCAGGTCAGGACAGGGTTCTTACATTGAGCAGTACTTC
TRBJ2-3	.	.	TRBV7-2	CASSLGAVDTQYF	TGTGCCAGCAGCTTAGGAGCTGTGGATACGCAGTATTTT
TRBJ2-5	.	.	TRBV29-1	CSVEGGGGTVGQETQYF	TGCAGCGTTGAAGGTGGAGGGGGTACGGTCGGCCAAGAGACCCAGTACTTC
TRBJ2-7	.	many	TRBV5-1	CASSLGDIDNYEQYF	TGCGCCAGCAGCTTGGGGGACATTGATAACTACGAGCAGTACTTC
TRBJ1-1	TRBD1	few	TRBV20-1	CSATSGQGFTEAFF	TGCAGTGCTACCTCGGGACAGGGGTTCACTGAAGCTTTCTTT
TRBJ1-2	.	many	TRBV29-1	CSVGREATNYGYTF	TGCAGCGTTGGAAGGGAGGCGACTAACTATGGCTACACCTTC
TRBJ2-3	TRBD2	many	TRBV12-3/TRBV12-4	CASSFRLAGGTDTQYF	TGTGCCAGCAGTTTTCGGCTAGCGGGGGGCACAGATACGCAGTATTTT
TRBJ2-3	.	medium-sized	TRBV4-2	CASSQGSQGQGTDTQYF	TGTGCCAGCAGCCAAGGATCCCAAGGCCAGGGAACAGATACGCAGTATTTT
TRBJ2-7	TRBD1	few	TRBV24-1	CATSDRDSTTGEQYF	TGTGCCACCAGTGACCGGGACAGCACAACGGGGGAGCAGTACTTC
TRBJ1-2	TRBD1	many	TRBV12-3/TRBV12-4	CASSETGSYGYTF	TGTGCCAGCAGTGAGACAGGGTCCTATGGCTACACCTTC
TRBJ2-3	.	few	TRBV29-1	CSVEDRFRGQTDTQYF	TGCAGCGTTGAAGATAGGTTCAGGGGCCAGACAGATACGCAGTATTTT
TRBJ1-6	TRBD1	.	TRBV20-1	CSARVNRGRINSPLHF	TGCAGTGCTAGAGTCAACAGGGGCCGTATTAATTCACCCCTCCACTTT
TRBJ2-7	TRBD1	many	TRBV12-3/TRBV12-4	CASSRTGGSSYEQYF	TGTGCCAGCAGTAGAACAGGGGGTAGTTCCTACGAGCAGTACTTC
TRBJ2-1	TRBD2	many	TRBV12-3/TRBV12-4	CASTPTLAGGYNEQFF	TGTGCCAGCACACCAACACTAGCGGGGGGGTACAATGAGCAGTTCTTC
TRBJ2-7	.	many	TRBV5-1	CASSSGRSEQYF	TGCGCCAGCAGCTCGGGACGTTCCGAGCAGTACTTC
TRBJ1-5	.	few	TRBV6-1	CASRPRAWGNQPQHF	TGTGCCAGCAGGCCACGGGCTTGGGGCAATCAGCCCCAGCATTTT